This TCR beta chain is drawn from a study of blood T cell repertoires in COVID-19. Those enrolled in Seattle joined during active infection and were followed longitudinally afterward. Per germline, CDR1 SGHRS and CDR2 YFSETQ. The CDR3 is 12 amino acids. Trimming cost V 0 bases and J 3 bases, with 3 bases left between them. Clones were read by immunoSEQ multiplex PCR, and TCRdb kept only the in-frame ones, dropping some. The sample contains about 220,000 clones, around 83% of which appear only once. This receptor was obtained from an older woman with COVID-19, enrolled during active disease. The sample taken for sequencing was peripheral blood. The chain links TRBV5-1 to TRBJ2-5; D gene ambiguous. The CDR3 nucleotides read TGCGCCAGCAGCTTGGCTGAAGAGACCCAGTACTTC. It codes for CASSLAEETQYF.